A selection of T cell receptor beta chains follows, all from one sample in a study of technical replicates of blood from several donors. This table comes from immunoSEQ multiplex PCR, and its TCRdb copy is limited to in-frame clones, with some not included. This repertoire shows approximately 60,000 clones, 86% found once; its top ten account for less than 6.5%. Sequencing was performed on PBMCs. The receptors derive from a human donor in good health. Some clones in this sample may be carry-over from other donors' samples. CDR3s include the opening cysteine and the closing phenylalanine or tryptophan.

V	CDR3
TRBV6-5	CTSKGLYEQYF
TRBV4-1	CASSQDQGGRLGTKNIQYF
TRBV4-3	CASSQKTGTSGRLVEQYF
TRBV11-1	CASSSSTYEQYF
TRBV7-9	CASSLAFGPNSPLHF
TRBV25-1	CASSAVQGYANTIYF
TRBV6-1	CASMGSRNTEAFF
TRBV5-4	CASSLLVGQNTEAFF
TRBV2	CASSEASGSETQYF
TRBV2	CASGGQGAGELFF
TRBV6-6	CASSYSIRTGGDEQYF
TRBV5-1	CASSLVGHPFGANVLTF
TRBV27	CASSSRETQYF
TRBV9	CASSVVGQNTEAFF
TRBV10-3	CAISEGTGYEQYF
TRBV4-3	CASSQYRGSSTDTQYF
TRBV7-2	CASDWVSGEAGRKDTQYF
TRBV27	CASSLSGQYNEQFF
TRBV19	CASSPDGELDEQYF
TRBV4-1	CASSAGAGEKLFF
TRBV19	CASSIVGTGNTEAFF
TRBV2	CASSRRDKTNTEAFF
TRBV30	CAWGRGGRGMNTEAFF